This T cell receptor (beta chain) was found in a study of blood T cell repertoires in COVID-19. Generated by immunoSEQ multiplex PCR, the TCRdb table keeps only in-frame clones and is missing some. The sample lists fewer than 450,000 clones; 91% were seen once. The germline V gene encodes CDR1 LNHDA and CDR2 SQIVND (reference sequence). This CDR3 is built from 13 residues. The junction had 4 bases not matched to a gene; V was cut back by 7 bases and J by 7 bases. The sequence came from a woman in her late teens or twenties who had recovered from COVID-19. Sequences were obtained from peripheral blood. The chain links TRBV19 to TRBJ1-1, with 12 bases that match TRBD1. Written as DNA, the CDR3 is TGTGCCAGTACCGGGACAGGGGGCGTTGAAGCTTTCTTT. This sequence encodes CASTGTGGVEAFF.